This entry lists 6 T cell receptor beta chains sequenced from one sample in a study of cytomegalovirus exposure and HLA in healthy donors. A multiplex PCR was run with 60 Vbeta primers and 13 Jbeta primers. Libraries were prepared by immunoSEQ multiplex PCR; TCRdb keeps only in-frame clonotypes and omits some of them. The sample lists 70,000 to 90,000 clones, 84% occurring once. The sample taken for sequencing was PBMCs. The source is a man between 65 and 79 years old in good health and CMV-seropositive.

This clone was detected once. The CDR3 DNA reads TGTGCCAGTAAGGGGCGGTACCAAGAGACCCAGTACTTC. Residues: CASKGRYQETQYF. This chain uses TRBV19 with TRBJ2-5, with D maybe TRBD1 (5 bases). Germline CDR1 LNHDA, CDR2 SQIVND (reference sequence). V lost 7 bases to trimming and J lost 0 bases, with 9 bases between them. The CDR3 has 13 amino acids.

The chain employs TRBV11-3 and TRBJ2-1, with D possibly being TRBD2 (6 bases). Deletions cut 1 base from V and 4 bases from J, with 8 bases between. This CDR3 contains 14 residues. Looked up from germline, CDR1 is SGHNT and CDR2 is YENEEA. The DNA for the CDR3 is TGTGCCAGCAGCTTAGCGGGAGAATACAATGAGCAGTTCTTC. Amino acid sequence: CASSLAGEYNEQFF.

The V and J genes are TRBV5-6 and TRBJ2-1, with a tentative D call TRBD2 (5 bases). The CDR3 is 15 amino acids. V shed 3 bases and J shed 2 bases, with 12 bases lying between them. Looked up from germline, CDR1 is SGHDT and CDR2 is YYEEEE. The CDR3 DNA follows: TGTGCCAGCAGCTCGGGCCCGGGGACCTACAATGAGCAGTTCTTC. This sequence encodes CASSSGPGTYNEQFF.

The chain carries TRBV7-8 and TRBJ1-5; D gene unclear. CDR3 length: 14 residues. Germline V gives CDR1 SGHVS, CDR2 FQNEAQ. Trimming took 0 bases from V and 2 from J, leaving 5 bases between them. The CDR3: CASSLAGGNQPQHF. In DNA, the CDR3 is TGTGCCAGCAGCTTAGCCGGGGGCAATCAGCCCCAGCATTTT.

The rearrangement links TRBV25-1 to TRBJ2-7, with D unclear. The germline V and J ends were trimmed by 4 bases and 4 bases, with 5 bases remaining between them. Germline CDR1 and CDR2: MGHDK and SYGVNS. The CDR3 totals 11 residues. The CDR3 DNA reads TGTGCCAGCAGTGGTTATTACGAGCAGTACTTC. It encodes CASSGYYEQYF.

This clone has more than one count but fewer than ten. The V gene is TRBV6-1, the J gene TRBJ2-4, with 10 bases that match TRBD2. The CDR3 contains 14 residues. Germline V gene lookup returns CDR1 MNHNS and CDR2 SASEGT. The ends lost 0 bases at V and 10 bases at J; junction bases unmatched: 3. As DNA, the CDR3 is TGTGCCAGCAGTGAAGCGGGTAGCGGGAGGATTCAGTACTTC. It encodes CASSEAGSGRIQYF.